The clone carrying this T cell receptor beta chain appeared once. This entry belongs to a study of blood T cell repertoires in COVID-19. Whole-study context: The samples span acute and convalescent COVID-19 from the United States, Italy and Spain. In each case, the material was cDNA or gDNA derived from T cells, B-cell-depleted T cells, or PBMCs.

CDR1 and CDR2 from the germline V gene are SGHVS and FQNEAQ. V trimming: 1 base; J trimming: 2 bases; junction bases outside the gene matches: 7. This CDR3 has 16 residues. Clones were sequenced by immunoSEQ multiplex PCR, and TCRdb holds only the in-frame ones, with some missing. The sample has 200,000 to 250,000 clones; 86% are singletons. The chain employs TRBV7-8 and TRBJ1-2; 7 bases match TRBD1. The sequence derives from a young man who had recovered from COVID-19. The specimen was peripheral blood. CDR3: CASSLGGGGANYGYTF. The CDR3, as DNA: TGTGCCAGCAGCTTAGGAGGGGGCGGGGCAAACTATGGCTACACCTTC.